This T cell receptor (beta chain) was retrieved from a study of CD8 T cells in Susac syndrome. Study information: The sequenced Susac syndrome patients comprised five or six with active disease and roughly 8 in remission.

This CDR3 region has 15 residues. CDR1 is DFQATT and CDR2 is SNEGSKA in the germline V gene (reference sequence). Unmatched junction bases numbered 15, after V lost 6 bases and J lost 6 bases. Random hexamers were used to reverse transcribe an amount of roughly 0.45 to 1 ug RNA. In TCRdb, the immunoSEQ multiplex PCR reads were re-called with MiXCR into one record per CDR3 protein. The sample includes around 110,000 distinct CDR3 sequences, about 93% of them seen just once. Sequenced sample: CD8+ T cells from PBMCs. The TCR sequence derives from a human donor with Susac syndrome. The gene calls are TRBV20-1 and TRBJ2-7, with TRBD1 matching 9 bases. The CDR3 nucleotides read TGCAGTGCAACGAAGGCAAGGACAGGGGCCCGCGAGCAGTACTTC. This gives the protein CSATKARTGAREQYF.